This T cell receptor (beta chain) was documented in a study of cytomegalovirus exposure and HLA in healthy donors. A multiplex PCR was run with 60 Vbeta primers and 13 Jbeta primers. Method: immunoSEQ multiplex PCR; TCRdb's copy keeps in-frame clones and lacks some. The sample shows under 200,000 clones, roughly three quarters of them seen only once. Germline assignment: CDR1 SNHLY and CDR2 FYNNEI. J gave up 3 bases and V 7 bases, and 6 bases lay outside the gene matches. This CDR3 comprises 15 residues. The receptor was derived from a male donor in good health and CMV-seropositive. The sequencing sample was made of PBMCs. The chain uses TRBV2 and TRBJ2-3, with 11 nucleotides matching TRBD2. The CDR3, as DNA: TGTGCCAGCACCGGGACTAGCGGTCCTACAGATACGCAGTATTTT. Its translation: CASTGTSGPTDTQYF.